A selection of T cell receptor beta chains follows, all from one sample in a study of blood T cell repertoires in COVID-19. Sequenced by immunoSEQ multiplex PCR; TCRdb stores in-frame clones only, minus some. Among roughly 280,000 clones, roughly 85% were seen once, and the ten largest hold approximately 11%. The sample was peripheral blood. The source is a woman in her sixties or seventies with acute or convalescent COVID-19. Both conserved end residues are part of each CDR3. D genes are given only for firm matches. Some rows mark clone size as missing; the rest say once, few, many or name a class of expanded clone.

J gene | clone size | D gene | V gene | CDR3 DNA | CDR3 protein
TRBJ1-5 | - | - | TRBV19 | TGTGCCAGTACCCCTTTGGACAGACCCGATCAGCCCCAGCATTTT | CASTPLDRPDQPQHF
TRBJ2-3 | - | - | TRBV4-2 | TGTGCCAGCAGCCGTCCCGGGACTAGCACAGATACGCAGTATTTT | CASSRPGTSTDTQYF
TRBJ2-1 | - | TRBD2 | TRBV6-6 | TGTGCCAGCGGAACTCAAGAGCGGGGAGGGTATGAGCAGTTCTTC | CASGTQERGGYEQFF
TRBJ2-6 | - | - | TRBV18 | TGTGCCAGCTCACCAGTGTTAGTCGCTGGGGCCAACGTCCTGACTTTC | CASSPVLVAGANVLTF
TRBJ2-2 | - | - | TRBV5-5 | TGTGCCAGCAGCTTGTTGGGGGCTCCCGGGGAGCTGTTTTTT | CASSLLGAPGELFF
TRBJ1-1 | - | - | TRBV5-1 | TGCGCCAGCATTGGACCCCCAGTTGGGGGGGCCAAAGCTTTCTTT | CASIGPPVGGAKAFF
TRBJ1-1 | - | - | TRBV6-1 | TGTGCCAGCAGTGAAGAGACGGGATGGCGGACTGAAGCTTTCTTT | CASSEETGWRTEAFF
TRBJ1-2 | once | - | TRBV6-2/TRBV6-3 | TGTGCCAGCAGCCTATCGGGGGGCTATGGCTACACCTTC | CASSLSGGYGYTF
TRBJ1-2 | - | - | TRBV5-1 | TGCGCCAGCAGCCGCGCCGTCTCAAACGGCGGTGGCTACACCTTC | CASSRAVSNGGGYTF
TRBJ2-5 | - | - | TRBV25-1 | TGTGCCAGCAGTGATGGTGCGACAGTCGATGAGACCCAGTACTTC | CASSDGATVDETQYF
TRBJ1-2 | - | TRBD1 | TRBV27 | TGTGCCAGCATCACGGACAGGGGCGGTGATGGCTACACCTTC | CASITDRGGDGYTF
TRBJ1-4 | - | TRBD1 | TRBV5-1 | TGCGCCAGCAGCTTGGTGGGCAGGGGGGACGAAAAACTGTTTTTT | CASSLVGRGDEKLFF
TRBJ2-3 | once | TRBD2 | TRBV5-8 | TGTGCCAGCAGCTTGGGGGGGACTAGCGGGATCACAGATACGCAGTATTTT | CASSLGGTSGITDTQYF
TRBJ2-7 | - | TRBD1 | TRBV7-2 | TGTGCCAGCAGCTTAAGGACAGGGGCCGAGCAGTACTTC | CASSLRTGAEQYF
TRBJ1-2 | - | - | TRBV30 | TGTGCCTGGAGTGCAGGCAGCAACTATGGCTACACCTTC | CAWSAGSNYGYTF
TRBJ2-7 | - | TRBD2 | TRBV2 | TGTGCCAGCAATTACCTTAGCGGGGGAAGTGAGCAGTACTTC | CASNYLSGGSEQYF
TRBJ2-1 | - | - | TRBV7-6 | TGTGCCAGCAGCTTAGGTAGAGAGACGAGGCCCCACAATGAGCAGTTCTTC | CASSLGRETRPHNEQFF
TRBJ2-7 | - | TRBD1 | TRBV19 | TGTGCCAGTAGACTGGGGGGACAGGTGGGCGAGCAGTACTTC | CASRLGGQVGEQYF
TRBJ2-1 | - | - | TRBV6-5 | TGTGCCAGCAAGGAGGTGCGTGAGCAGTTCTTC | CASKEVREQFF
TRBJ2-5 | - | - | TRBV5-1 | TGCGCCAGCCGCGACGACAGCGAGTGGGAGACCCAGTACTTC | CASRDDSEWETQYF
TRBJ1-1 | - | TRBD1 | TRBV6-5 | TGTGCCAGCAGTCGACAGGGTATGAACACTGAAGCTTTCTTT | CASSRQGMNTEAFF
TRBJ2-1 | - | TRBD2 | TRBV7-9 | TGTGCCAGCAGCGTCCGGCGGGGGGGCTCCTACAATGAGCAGTTCTTC | CASSVRRGGSYNEQFF
TRBJ2-5 | - | TRBD2 | TRBV10-2 | TGCGCCAGCAGGGGTACTAGCGGGGGGGCCGAGACCCAGTACTTC | CASRGTSGGAETQYF
TRBJ1-2 | many | TRBD1 | TRBV6-5 | TGTGCCAGCAGTTACACCGGGACAGTTAACTATGGCTACACCTTC | CASSYTGTVNYGYTF
TRBJ1-3 | - | TRBD1 | TRBV5-4 | TGTGCCAGCAGTTCGAGGGGGACAGGGTCTGGAAACACCATATATTTT | CASSSRGTGSGNTIYF
TRBJ2-5 | few | TRBD2 | TRBV3-1/TRBV3-2 | TGTGCCAGCAGCCAATCGGGGGCTAGCGGGGGCAAAGAGACCCAGTACTTC | CASSQSGASGGKETQYF
TRBJ2-1 | - | - | TRBV10-1 | TGCGCCAGCAGCGATACGGGTTCGGGGGGCCCCTACAATGAGCAGTTCTTC | CASSDTGSGGPYNEQFF
TRBJ2-3 | once | - | TRBV27 | TGTGCCAGCAGTTCCCCGAGTAGCACAGATACGCAGTATTTT | CASSSPSSTDTQYF
TRBJ1-4 | few | - | TRBV7-9 | TGTGCCAGCAGATTAGACAGCCGAACTAATGAAAAACTGTTTTTT | CASRLDSRTNEKLFF
TRBJ2-5 | - | - | TRBV5-5 | TGTGCCAGCAGACCCCGGGGACAAGAGACCCAGTACTTC | CASRPRGQETQYF
TRBJ1-3 | - | TRBD1 | TRBV7-9 | TGTGCCAGCAGCGGGGACAGGGCTGGAAACACCATATATTTT | CASSGDRAGNTIYF
TRBJ1-1 | - | - | TRBV7-9 | TGTGCCAGCACCCGACAGCCCGAGAACACTGAAGCTTTCTTT | CASTRQPENTEAFF
TRBJ2-4 | - | - | TRBV9 | TGTGCCAGCAGCGTTGGCAGGGCAGGGTATAACATTCAGTACTTC | CASSVGRAGYNIQYF
TRBJ1-2 | - | TRBD1 | TRBV6-5 | TGTGCCAGCAAACAGGGGGCGCGAGGCTACACCTTC | CASKQGARGYTF
TRBJ2-2 | - | TRBD1 | TRBV5-1 | TGCGCCAGCAGCTCGTTACAGACTTACAGGGGCGGGGAGCTGTTTTTT | CASSSLQTYRGGELFF
TRBJ1-1 | - | TRBD1 | TRBV5-5 | TGTGCCAGCAGCCACAGGGACAGGGGTCCGACTGAAGCTTTCTTT | CASSHRDRGPTEAFF
TRBJ1-2 | - | - | TRBV2 | TGTGCCAGCAGTGAAGGCAGGAACTATGGCTACACCTTC | CASSEGRNYGYTF
TRBJ2-1 | - | - | TRBV12-5 | TGTGCTAGTGGCAGCGGGTGGAATGAGCAGTTCTTC | CASGSGWNEQFF
TRBJ1-5 | - | TRBD1 | TRBV18 | TGTGCCAGCTCACCAGGGACAGGGATTCAGGAGCCCCAGCATTTT | CASSPGTGIQEPQHF
TRBJ2-1 | once | - | TRBV5-6 | TGTGCCAGCAGCTTAGGGGGTGAGCAGTTCTTC | CASSLGGEQFF
TRBJ1-5 | - | TRBD1 | TRBV20-1 | TGCAGTGCTAGTGGGAGGGACAGGGGGGCGGGGCAGCCCCAGCATTTT | CSASGRDRGAGQPQHF
TRBJ2-5 | - | TRBD1 | TRBV11-3 | TGTGCCAGCAGCTTAATGGGACAGGGGGCAGGGACCCAGTACTTC | CASSLMGQGAGTQYF
TRBJ2-7 | - | TRBD1 | TRBV2 | TGTGCCAGCAGTCGAGATCGGAACAGGGGGGAGCAGTACTTC | CASSRDRNRGEQYF